These 19 T cell receptor beta chains originate from one sample sequenced in a study of cytomegalovirus exposure and HLA in healthy donors. The PCR made use of 60 Vbeta and 13 Jbeta primers. Assay: immunoSEQ multiplex PCR; the TCRdb copy retains only in-frame clones and omits some. Among 50,000 or so clones listed, around 70% were seen once. The specimen sequenced was PBMCs. The receptors were sampled from a man between 18 and 29 years old in good health and CMV-seronegative.

The CDR3 sequence is CASSADTSGKTYEQYF. CDR3 coding DNA: TGTGCCAGCAGCGCGGACACTAGCGGGAAAACCTACGAGCAGTACTTC. The chain recombines TRBV7-9 with TRBJ2-7; 10 bases are shared with TRBD2. V lost 5 bases and J lost 2; bases outside the gene matches: 9. Germline V gene lookup returns CDR1 SEHNR and CDR2 FQNEAQ (reference sequence). There are 16 residues in the CDR3.

The table lists this clone with a count of one. This sequence joins TRBV6-1 and TRBJ2-2; 12 bases match TRBD1. The CDR3 runs 15 residues. Germline trimming cut 6 bases from V and 5 bases from J; bases unmatched to any gene: 4. Germline loops: CDR1 MNHNS, CDR2 SASEGT. The CDR3 DNA sequence: TGTGCCAGCAGGGGGACAGGGGGCATAACCGGGGAGCTGTTTTTT. Its protein is CASRGTGGITGELFF.

V and J are TRBV4-1 and TRBJ1-5; D might be TRBD1 (5 bases). Germline values: CDR1 MGHRA, CDR2 YSYEKL. Trimming pared 0 bases from V and 4 bases from J, leaving 10 bases between. The CDR3 runs to 15 residues. The DNA for the CDR3 is TGCGCCAGCAGCCAAGATGCAGGGTGGAATCAGCCCCAGCATTTT. This codes for CASSQDAGWNQPQHF.

This chain connects TRBV11-1 to TRBJ2-5; 9 bases line up with TRBD2. The CDR3 extends over 15 amino acids. From germline, CDR1 is SGHAT and CDR2 FQDESV (reference sequence). Trimming cost V 4 bases and J 3 bases; bases outside gene matches: 6. The CDR3 is CASSSLAGPEETQYF. In DNA, the CDR3 is TGTGCCAGCAGCTCCCTAGCGGGACCGGAAGAGACCCAGTACTTC.

The V gene is TRBV4-1, the J gene TRBJ1-2; D may be TRBD1 (5 bases). This CDR3 is 15 amino acids long. Germline CDR1 MGHRA, CDR2 YSYEKL. V was cut by 4 bases and J by 1 base, with 13 bases left in between. CDR3 sequence reads: CASSPAPGFNYGYTF. CDR3 sequence (DNA): TGCGCCAGCAGCCCGGCCCCAGGGTTTAACTATGGCTACACCTTC.

V gene TRBV6-5 combines with J gene TRBJ2-7; TRBD2 matches 15 bases. Germline CDR1 and CDR2: MNHEY and SVGAGI. The CDR3 covers 16 residues. The J segment lost 6 bases and the V segment lost 1 base, leaving 4 bases of the junction unmatched. CDR3 bases: TGTGCCAGCAGTTACTGGACTAGCGGGAGGGATCGCGAGCAGTACTTC. Protein product: CASSYWTSGRDREQYF.

The chain links TRBV4-1 to TRBJ2-7; TRBD2 might be the D (6 bases). Germline assignment: CDR1 MGHRA and CDR2 YSYEKL. The CDR3 runs to 14 residues. Trimming removed 4 bases at V and 0 bases at J, with 10 bases between. CDR3 loop: CASSPDGSSYEQYF. The CDR3 coding sequence is TGCGCCAGCAGCCCGGACGGGAGCTCCTACGAGCAGTACTTC.

The sample holds one count of this clone. The rearrangement links TRBV6-5 to TRBJ2-2; D is unresolved. V was trimmed by 2 bases and J by 3 bases, leaving 10 bases between them. Per the germline V gene, CDR1 is MNHEY and CDR2 is SVGAGI. This CDR3 comprises 15 residues. The DNA for the CDR3 is TGTGCCAGCAGTTACGGGCTACCTTACACCGGGGAGCTGTTTTTT. Amino acid sequence: CASSYGLPYTGELFF.

The chain joins TRBV6-1 to TRBJ2-1, with TRBD2 matching over 10 bases. CDR3 length: 15 amino acids. Looked up from germline, CDR1 is MNHNS and CDR2 is SASEGT. Germline trimming cut 6 bases from V and 6 bases from J; bases unmatched to any gene: 8. CDR3 region: CASREASGSFNEQFF. Here the CDR3 DNA reads TGTGCCAGCAGGGAGGCTAGCGGGAGTTTCAATGAGCAGTTCTTC.

The J gene is TRBJ1-1, the V gene TRBV28, with D possibly matching TRBD1 (5 bases). V lost 6 bases, J lost 4 bases, and 21 bases lay in between. This CDR3 spans 16 amino acids. CDR1 is MDHEN and CDR2 is SYDVKM in the germline V gene. The CDR3 spells CASSSGPGVVGTEAFF. Written as DNA, the CDR3 is TGTGCCAGCAGCTCAGGACCGGGGGTGGTAGGCACTGAAGCTTTCTTT.

The V and J genes are TRBV27 and TRBJ1-6; a weak D match, TRBD1 (5 bases). The V end was cut by 6 bases, the J end by 9 bases, with 15 bases between. This CDR3 spans 14 amino acids. Germline values: CDR1 MNHEY, CDR2 SMNVEV (reference sequence). Here the CDR3 DNA reads TGTGCCAGCAGGAGGGACTCAGGTTTTTCACCCCTCCACTTT. It is translated as CASRRDSGFSPLHF.

The chain couples TRBV10-3 to TRBJ1-1; D unresolved. Germline loops: CDR1 ENHRY, CDR2 SYGVKD. V lost 7 bases, J lost 5 bases, and 8 bases lay in between. The CDR3 extends over 11 amino acids. In nucleotides, the CDR3 is TGTGCCATCAATAGTGATACTGAAGCTTTCTTT. Protein product: CAINSDTEAFF.

With respect to this clone: One end of the junction varies from germline; a read error may be responsible. V usage is TRBV28 and J usage is TRBJ1-1; D is undetermined. The CDR3 has 13 amino acids. Germline V lookup: CDR1 MDHEN, CDR2 SYDVKM. The CDR3 DNA reads TGTGCCGGCAGTAACAACCTGGACACTGAAGCTTTCTTT. Its translation: CAGSNNLDTEAFF.

The rearrangement uses TRBV5-1 and TRBJ1-2, with 9 bases aligning to TRBD1. The CDR3 extends over 13 amino acids. Per germline, CDR1 SGHRS and CDR2 YFSETQ. V trimming: 3 bases; J trimming: 5 bases; junction bases outside the gene matches: 2. The CDR3 region is CASSWDRAYGYTF. As DNA, the CDR3 is TGCGCCAGCAGCTGGGACAGGGCGTATGGCTACACCTTC.

The V and J genes are TRBV27 and TRBJ2-2, with D maybe TRBD1 (6 bases). Per germline, CDR1 MNHEY and CDR2 SMNVEV (reference sequence). The CDR3 extends over 13 amino acids. Trimming pared 6 bases from V and 5 bases from J, leaving 10 bases between. The CDR3 loop is CASSRGGTGELFF. The CDR3, as DNA: TGTGCCAGCAGCCGAGGGGGAACCGGGGAGCTGTTTTTT.

CDR3 residues: CASSPSGLVLDQPQHF. The DNA for the CDR3 is TGTGCCAGCAGCCCATCGGGTCTTGTATTAGATCAGCCCCAGCATTTT. The chain has TRBV4-2 and TRBJ1-5; D is unclear. CDR3 length: 16 residues. The ends were cut back, 4 bases at V and 5 bases at J, with 18 bases in the middle. Germline V gene lookup returns CDR1 LGHNA and CDR2 YNFKEQ.

The chain links TRBV7-2 to TRBJ1-1, with D unclear. The germline V gene encodes CDR1 SGHTA and CDR2 FQGNSA. Trimming took off 2 bases at V and 3 bases at J, with 7 bases between the two ends. CDR3 length: 13 residues. The CDR3 loop is CASSLLRDTEAFF. In nucleotides, the CDR3 is TGTGCCAGCAGCTTATTACGGGACACTGAAGCTTTCTTT. The variable domain in full, completed from reference TRBV7-2 and TRBJ1-1, reads GAGVSQSPSNKVTEKGKDVELRCDPISGHTALYWYRQSLGQGLEFLIYFQGNSAPDKSGLPSDRFSAERTGGSVSTLTIQRTQQEDSAVYLCASSLLRDTEAFFGQGTRLTVV.

The chain is built from TRBV9 and TRBJ1-1; D gene unclear. The CDR3 covers 12 residues. The V gene's germline CDR1 is SGDLS and CDR2 YYNGEE. V was trimmed by 6 bases and J by 7 bases, leaving 13 bases between them. The CDR3 protein is CASNAPGSEAFF. DNA of the CDR3: TGTGCCAGCAATGCCCCTGGGAGTGAAGCTTTCTTT.

The chain is built from TRBV7-2 and TRBJ2-7, with 11 bases matching TRBD1. Germline CDR1 and CDR2: SGHTA and FQGNSA. This CDR3 comprises 14 residues. Unmatched junction bases numbered 2, after V lost 6 bases and J lost 1 base. The CDR3 loop reads CASRGTGGSYEQYF. In DNA form, the CDR3 reads TGTGCCAGCAGGGGGACAGGGGGATCCTACGAGCAGTACTTC.